The 8 T cell receptor beta chains below come from one sample, sequenced in a study of T cell responses to AZD1222 COVID-19 vaccine. Libraries were prepared by immunoSEQ multiplex PCR; TCRdb keeps only in-frame clonotypes and omits some of them. The table records about 190,000 clones, over 80% of them present only once. Sequencing was performed on peripheral blood, taken on day 0 of MenACWY control vaccination. These receptor sequences come from an adult in good health.

The gene calls are TRBV2 and TRBJ1-3; D is ambiguous. In germline, CDR1 is SNHLY, CDR2 FYNNEI. This CDR3 region has 17 residues. The V end was cut by 2 bases, the J end by 0 bases, with 14 bases between. CDR3 region: CASSEPGVGDSGNTIYF. In nucleotides, the CDR3 is TGTGCCAGCAGTGAACCTGGTGTCGGCGACTCTGGAAACACCATATATTTT.

V is TRBV7-8 and J is TRBJ1-5; TRBD1 is a possible D gene (6 bases). This CDR3 is built from 16 residues. Trimming cost V 5 bases and J 1 base, with 15 bases left between them. Germline V gene data show CDR1 as SGHVS and CDR2 as FQNEAQ. Here the CDR3 reads CASSPEAGVSNQPQHF. The CDR3 nucleotides are TGTGCCAGCAGCCCCGAGGCAGGGGTGAGCAATCAGCCCCAGCATTTT.

The CDR3 loop is CASSPPGKSYEQYF. The CDR3, as DNA: TGTGCCAGCAGCCCACCGGGGAAGAGTTACGAGCAGTACTTC. The chain links TRBV7-9 to TRBJ2-7, with D tentatively TRBD2 (5 bases). The germline V gene has CDR1 SEHNR and CDR2 FQNEAQ (reference sequence). The V end was cut by 5 bases, the J end by 4 bases, with 15 bases between. This CDR3 region has 14 residues.

The chain uses TRBV9 and TRBJ1-2; D unresolved. Trimming pared 0 bases from V and 2 bases from J, leaving 8 bases between. The germline V gene has CDR1 SGDLS and CDR2 YYNGEE. The CDR3 loop spans 14 amino acids. Here the CDR3 DNA reads TGTGCCAGCAGCGTAGGGGAAGGGAACTATGGCTACACCTTC. Its protein is CASSVGEGNYGYTF.

The V gene is TRBV24-1, the J gene TRBJ2-5, with D possibly TRBD2 on 6 matching bases. The CDR3 covers 13 residues. The ends were cut back, 9 bases at V and 2 bases at J, with 12 bases in the middle. Looked up from germline, CDR1 is KGHDR and CDR2 is SFDVKD. DNA of the CDR3: TGTGCCACCGGTGCGGGGACTCAAGAGACCCAGTACTTC. As protein: CATGAGTQETQYF.

The chain has TRBV5-1 and TRBJ2-7; 12 bases are a match to TRBD2. Germline CDR1 is SGHRS and CDR2 is YFSETQ. The CDR3 covers 15 residues. V was pared by 3 bases and J by 3 bases, with 4 bases of the junction left unmatched. CDR3 amino acids: CASSSGLAGHYEQYF. CDR3 bases: TGCGCCAGCAGCTCCGGACTAGCGGGGCACTACGAGCAGTACTTC.

This chain connects TRBV6-5 to TRBJ2-2; TRBD1 matches 7 bases. The CDR3 sequence is 13 residues long. Unmatched junction bases numbered 4, after V lost 6 bases and J lost 6 bases. The germline V gene encodes CDR1 MNHEY and CDR2 SVGAGI. The CDR3 is CASSLTGAGELFF. The CDR3 DNA is TGTGCCAGCAGCCTTACAGGGGCCGGGGAGCTGTTTTTT.

This chain joins TRBV14 and TRBJ2-3, with D possibly matching TRBD1 (5 bases). This CDR3 contains 15 residues. Per germline, CDR1 SGHDN and CDR2 FVKESK. Trimming pared 4 bases from V and 5 bases from J, leaving 16 bases between. CDR3 DNA sequence: TGTGCCAGCAGCCCAGGTATGGGGCGCGGAGATACGCAGTATTTT. Its translation is CASSPGMGRGDTQYF.